The rows below give T cell receptor beta chains drawn from one sample of a study of beta chain features in type 1 diabetes. TCRdb keeps only in-frame clones here, not all; method: immunoSEQ multiplex PCR. The sample yields around 260,000 clones, roughly 22% seen once. The sequenced sample was naive CD4+ T cells from blood. Source of these receptors: a middle-aged woman with type 1 diabetes. CDR3s include the opening cysteine and the closing phenylalanine or tryptophan. A D gene is named only where the DNA matches it firmly. Where a row states a size, it is once, few, many or the class of an expanded clone; other rows omit it.

cdr3_nt | cdr3_aa | v_call | d_call | j_call | clone_size
TGTGCCAGCAGCTTAGAGCAGGCTTCGATTGAGCAGTTCTTC | CASSLEQASIEQFF | TRBV7-9 | . | TRBJ2-1 | .
TGTGCCAGCAGTTATCATGGCCGTCGGGATAACTCACCCCTCCACTTT | CASSYHGRRDNSPLHF | TRBV6-5 | . | TRBJ1-6 | .
TGTGCCAGCGTAAGCGTCCTCGGCAATGAGCAGTTCTTC | CASVSVLGNEQFF | TRBV6-5 | . | TRBJ2-1 | .
TGTGCCTGGAGTGTAGGTGGGCATGGCTACACCTTC | CAWSVGGHGYTF | TRBV30 | . | TRBJ1-2 | .
TGTGCCAGCAGTCCACAAGCGAGCTCCTACAATGAGCAGTTCTTC | CASSPQASSYNEQFF | TRBV27 | . | TRBJ2-1 | few
TGTGCCAGCAGTTACGCAGGGATGGTTACTGAAGCTTTCTTT | CASSYAGMVTEAFF | TRBV6-6 | . | TRBJ1-1 | .
TGTGCCAGCAGCGTAGGTCCAGCGGCTAGCTCCTACGAGCAGTACTTC | CASSVGPAASSYEQYF | TRBV9 | . | TRBJ2-7 | .
TGTGCCAGCAGCTTCTCAGCGGGTTCGCAGACCCAGTACTTC | CASSFSAGSQTQYF | TRBV7-6 | . | TRBJ2-5 | few
TGTGCCAGCAGCTCGGGACAGGTCGGCTATGGCTACACCTTC | CASSSGQVGYGYTF | TRBV7-9 | TRBD1 | TRBJ1-2 | .
TGTGCCAGCAGCCAAGATCTTAGCGGATCCTACAATGAGCAGTTCTTC | CASSQDLSGSYNEQFF | TRBV4-2 | . | TRBJ2-1 | .
TGCGCCAGCAGCTTCAAGGGAGTCGACACTGAAGCTTTCTTT | CASSFKGVDTEAFF | TRBV5-1 | . | TRBJ1-1 | few
TGTGCCAGCAGCTTAGTCGGGGCGGGGGGCTACACCTTC | CASSLVGAGGYTF | TRBV7-2 | . | TRBJ1-2 | .
TGTGCCAGTATTGGCGGAAGGAACACTGAAGCTTTCTTT | CASIGGRNTEAFF | TRBV19 | . | TRBJ1-1 | once
TGCAGCGTTGAAGCTTTCGCGGTGAACACTGAAGCTTTCTTT | CSVEAFAVNTEAFF | TRBV29-1 | . | TRBJ1-1 | few
TGTGCCAGCAGCCAACGGCGGTTCACAGATACGCAGTATTTT | CASSQRRFTDTQYF | TRBV14 | . | TRBJ2-3 | .
TGTGCCAGCAGTGCCTACAGGGATGGCTACACCTTC | CASSAYRDGYTF | TRBV25-1 | . | TRBJ1-2 | .
TGTGCCAGCAGCCGCGATCCCACCTACAATGAGCAGTTCTTC | CASSRDPTYNEQFF | TRBV7-2 | . | TRBJ2-1 | few
TGTGCCAGCAGTGAGGCGGGAGGGCCAAGCAATGAGCAGTTCTTC | CASSEAGGPSNEQFF | TRBV27 | TRBD2 | TRBJ2-1 | few
TGTGCCACCAGCAGACAACAGGGGGGTGAAGCTTTCTTT | CATSRQQGGEAFF | TRBV15 | TRBD1 | TRBJ1-1 | few
TGCAGCGTGGGGCTTCAGGGAAAGAACACTGAAGCTTTCTTT | CSVGLQGKNTEAFF | TRBV29-1 | . | TRBJ1-1 | few
TGTGCCAGCAGTTGGGGACAGGGCAGCCTACACTATGGCTACACCTTC | CASSWGQGSLHYGYTF | TRBV2 | TRBD1 | TRBJ1-2 | few
TGTGCCAGCAGCTTAAAGGGGCGGCCTGAAGCTTTCTTT | CASSLKGRPEAFF | TRBV7-3 | . | TRBJ1-1 | few
TGCGCCAGCAGCTTCAGTAGCGGGAGTGGAAATGAGCAGTTCTTC | CASSFSSGSGNEQFF | TRBV5-1 | TRBD2 | TRBJ2-1 | few
TGCGCCAGCAGCCAAGATAACCCTCTAGCGGGCCTCTACGAGCAGTACTTC | CASSQDNPLAGLYEQYF | TRBV4-3 | TRBD2 | TRBJ2-7 | few
TGCGCCAGCAGCTTACGGACAGCCTCGGAGACCCAGTACTTC | CASSLRTASETQYF | TRBV5-1 | . | TRBJ2-5 | few
TGTGCCACCAGCAGGGCTAGACTGGCACATGAGCAGTTCTTC | CATSRARLAHEQFF | TRBV15 | . | TRBJ2-1 | few
TGTGCCAGCAGCAAGGGACCAGGGGACACTGAAGCTTTCTTT | CASSKGPGDTEAFF | TRBV6-4 | . | TRBJ1-1 | few
TGTGCCAGCAGCTCCGCCGGGTACGGAGAGACCCAGTACTTC | CASSSAGYGETQYF | TRBV5-4 | . | TRBJ2-5 | few
TGCGCCAGCAGCCATCCCGTCGGTCGGGGTCCCACAGATACGCAGTATTTT | CASSHPVGRGPTDTQYF | TRBV4-1 | . | TRBJ2-3 | few
TGTGCCAGCAGCCTACGACAGGGCCTTTCCCTCTCTGGAAACACCATATATTTT | CASSLRQGLSLSGNTIYF | TRBV7-2 | TRBD1 | TRBJ1-3 | .
TGTGCCAGCAGCTTGTCTCGGGAGTCCTACGAGCAGTACTTC | CASSLSRESYEQYF | TRBV7-9 | . | TRBJ2-7 | .
TGTGCCAGCAGGCCCGACAGTAATGAAAAACTGTTTTTT | CASRPDSNEKLFF | TRBV28 | . | TRBJ1-4 | .
TGTGCCAGCAGCCTCACGGGGGGGGACGAGCAGTACTTC | CASSLTGGDEQYF | TRBV7-9 | TRBD2 | TRBJ2-7 | .
TGTGCCACCCGGGACTCCAGGGGCACAGATACGCAGTATTTT | CATRDSRGTDTQYF | TRBV28 | . | TRBJ2-3 | few
TGTGCCAGCAGCTATCGTGCGAATAGCAATCAGCCCCAGCATTTT | CASSYRANSNQPQHF | TRBV28 | . | TRBJ1-5 | .
TGTGCCAGCAGTTACCCGGCTACAGGGAGCAATCAGCCCCAGCATTTT | CASSYPATGSNQPQHF | TRBV6-5 | . | TRBJ1-5 | .
TGTGCCATCAGGCGCACGGATGAGCAGTTCTTC | CAIRRTDEQFF | TRBV10-3 | . | TRBJ2-1 | once
TGTGCCATCCCGAAGGAGGACGGCTACGAGCAGTACTTC | CAIPKEDGYEQYF | TRBV7-9 | . | TRBJ2-7 | .
TGTGCCAGCAGCTTACTAGCGGGAGGGTACGAGCAGTACTTC | CASSLLAGGYEQYF | TRBV7-2 | TRBD2 | TRBJ2-7 | few
TGTGCCAGCAGAAAGACAGGGACAAATGAAAAACTGTTTTTT | CASRKTGTNEKLFF | TRBV2 | TRBD1 | TRBJ1-4 | .
TGTGCCAGCAGTCCCGACGGGTATCTGTTTTTT | CASSPDGYLFF | TRBV6-6 | . | TRBJ1-4 | .
TGTGCCAGCAGCAGATCAGGGGTAAATGAGCAGTTCTTC | CASSRSGVNEQFF | TRBV7-3 | . | TRBJ2-1 | .
TGTGCCAGCAGCTACGGGACAGGGGGAGAGACCCAGTACTTC | CASSYGTGGETQYF | TRBV9 | TRBD1 | TRBJ2-5 | .
TGTGCCAGCAGCCAAGCCCGGCTGGGCCCTGAAGCTTTCTTT | CASSQARLGPEAFF | TRBV4-2 | . | TRBJ1-1 | few
TGTGCCAGCAGCGTAGGTCCTGGCTATCAGCCCCAGCATTTT | CASSVGPGYQPQHF | TRBV9 | . | TRBJ1-5 | .
TGTGCCATCAGTGAAGGGGTAGCGGCCCCAGATACGCAGTATTTT | CAISEGVAAPDTQYF | TRBV10-3 | . | TRBJ2-3 | .
TGTGCCAGCAGTCAAGGGGGACAGCCAAACAATGAGCAGTTCTTC | CASSQGGQPNNEQFF | TRBV28 | TRBD1 | TRBJ2-1 | few
TGCAGCGTTGCCAACAGAAACACTGAAGCTTTCTTT | CSVANRNTEAFF | TRBV29-1 | . | TRBJ1-1 | .
TGTGCCACCAGCGCGACAGGGGGACGGGAGACCCAGTACTTC | CATSATGGRETQYF | TRBV15 | TRBD1 | TRBJ2-5 | .
TGTGCCAGCAGCTACGACAGTCTGAACACTGAAGCTTTCTTT | CASSYDSLNTEAFF | TRBV9 | . | TRBJ1-1 | few
TGTGCCAGCAGTTTGGTAGCGGGGGGACTTACAGATACGCAGTATTTT | CASSLVAGGLTDTQYF | TRBV28 | TRBD2 | TRBJ2-3 | few
TGTGCCAGCAGTCCGGGACAGCTCACCGGGGAGCTGTTTTTT | CASSPGQLTGELFF | TRBV27 | TRBD1 | TRBJ2-2 | .
TGTGCCAGCGGGGGCAGGGTGGCAACTAATGAAAAACTGTTTTTT | CASGGRVATNEKLFF | TRBV7-8 | . | TRBJ1-4 | .